The T cell receptor beta chain under discussion was sequenced for a study of vaccination and CD4 T cells after COVID-19. The assay that was used to sequence DNA from cultured CD4+ T cells was the Oncomine TCR Beta short-read assay. One entry per CDR3 protein results from TCRdb running MiXCR on the PCR reads. The sample has 25,000 to 30,000 distinct CDR3 sequences; about 60% are singletons. The treatment here: approximately 9-day PBMC culture with coronavirus spike peptide pools or control peptides (ViraFEST assay). A word on this clonotype: Its antigen is not identified.

The V and J ends lost 0 bases and 0 bases, in that order; junction bases with no gene match: 7. The CDR3 consists of 18 residues. Germline V gene sequence: CDR1 LNHNV, CDR2 YYDKDF (reference sequence). The sequence derives from a human donor who received a COVID-19 vaccine. The sample here was CD4+ T cells from blood, cultured in vitro, taken after SARS-CoV-2 vaccination. The genes are TRBV15 and TRBJ2-1; 8 bases are a match to TRBD2. The CDR3 sequence: CATSRDLAGISSYNEQFF. The CDR3 DNA sequence: TGTGCCACCAGCAGAGATCTAGCGGGTATCAGCTCCTACAATGAGCAGTTCTTC.